The following is a T cell receptor (beta chain) sequence with its context. The antigen is not known. This specimen belongs to a study of post-analysis software for immune sequencing data. Study observations and caveats: When patients were compared with controls, about five TRBV segments were more frequent, TRBV5-6, TRBV5-1 and TRBV20-1 among them.

Presence of unique molecular identifiers characterized the TCR beta cDNA libraries. TCRdb recomputed calls from the PCR reads with MiXCR, one row per CDR3 protein. The sample yields 600,000 to 750,000 distinct CDR3 sequences, 55% to 60% seen once. Trimming stripped 8 bases from V and 0 bases from J, with 13 bases between. The CDR3 has 14 residues. The V gene's germline CDR1 is SEHNR and CDR2 FQNEAQ (reference sequence). Sequencing used blood. The chain uses TRBV7-9 and TRBJ1-2, with no clear D. The receptor comes from a girl aged 2 to 9 with multiple sclerosis. CDR3 bases: TGTGCCAGCCGGTCCCGGACTACTAACTATGGCTACACCTTC. It encodes CASRSRTTNYGYTF.